This T cell receptor (beta chain) comes out of a study of neurological immune-mediated disorders. This clonotype was seen repeatedly, ten times or more. The CDR3 runs to 15 residues. V lost 0 bases, J lost 7 bases, and 5 bases stayed unmatched. Germline CDR1 reads KGHSH; CDR2 reads LQKENI. One entry per CDR3 protein results from TCRdb running MiXCR on the 5' RACE reads. The sample yields fewer than 35,000 distinct CDR3 sequences, less than 15% seen once. The time point is: longitudinal time-point 2. Sequenced material: PBMCs. The clonotype originates from a woman in her 40s in good health. The chain uses TRBV18 and TRBJ2-3; 9 bases line up with TRBD2. In nucleotides, the CDR3 is TGTGCCAGCTCACCACCGGGACTAGCATTCCATACGCAGTATTTT. This translates into CASSPPGLAFHTQYF. Based on the CDR3 plus reference TRBV18 and TRBJ2-3, the full variable domain is NAGVMQNPRHLVRRRGQEARLRCSPMKGHSHVYWYRQLPEEGLKFMVYLQKENIIDESGMPKERFSAEFPKEGPSILRIQQVVRGDSAAYFCASSPPGLAFHTQYFGPGTRLTVL.